The rows below give T cell receptor beta chains drawn from one sample of a study of control samples from healthy donors and cancer patients. This table comes from immunoSEQ multiplex PCR, and its TCRdb copy is limited to in-frame clones, with some not included. Of around 120,000 clones in the sample, about 94% are singletons; the top ten hold 2% to 3%. The sequencing input was blood. Receptors originate from a young man in good health. CDR3s include the opening cysteine and the closing phenylalanine or tryptophan. Each record gives: J gene, D gene, clone size, V gene, CDR3 DNA, CDR3 protein. A D gene is named only where the DNA matches it firmly. Rows give clone size only sometimes, using once, few, many, or a class for an expanded clone.

J: TRBJ1-2; D: NA; size: NA; V: TRBV6-5; DNA: TGTGCCAGCAGTTCGACAGTGGAGGGCTACACCTTC; CDR3: CASSSTVEGYTF
J: TRBJ1-1; D: NA; size: NA; V: TRBV24-1; DNA: TGTGCCACCAGTGATTCGCTTAACACTGAAGCTTTCTTT; CDR3: CATSDSLNTEAFF
J: TRBJ2-2; D: NA; size: NA; V: TRBV7-6; DNA: TGTGCCAGCAGCCTTGACAGACGTGACACCGGGGAGCTGTTTTTT; CDR3: CASSLDRRDTGELFF
J: TRBJ2-1; D: TRBD1; size: NA; V: TRBV27; DNA: TGTGCCAGCAGTCCCCGCACAGGGGGGCAGTTCTTC; CDR3: CASSPRTGGQFF
J: TRBJ1-1; D: TRBD1; size: NA; V: TRBV7-9; DNA: TGTGCCAGCAGGGGACAGACAGAAGCTTTCTTT; CDR3: CASRGQTEAFF
J: TRBJ2-3; D: TRBD2; size: NA; V: TRBV5-1; DNA: TGCGCCAGCAGCTTGCGGGGGGATGGGACAGATACGCAGTATTTT; CDR3: CASSLRGDGTDTQYF
J: TRBJ1-3; D: TRBD1; size: NA; V: TRBV3-1/TRBV3-2; DNA: TGTGCCAGCAGCCCACCACCGGACAGGACGAACACCATATATTTT; CDR3: CASSPPPDRTNTIYF
J: TRBJ1-5; D: TRBD1; size: once; V: TRBV2; DNA: TGTGCCAGCCGGGACAGGGGGGATCAGCCCCAGCATTTT; CDR3: CASRDRGDQPQHF
J: TRBJ2-5; D: NA; size: few; V: TRBV7-2; DNA: TGTGCCAGCAGCTTTGAAAGGGAAGAGACCCAGTACTTC; CDR3: CASSFEREETQYF
J: TRBJ1-6; D: NA; size: few; V: TRBV5-4; DNA: TGTGCCAGCAGCTTGGCCGTAGACTTCCGACAAGGTTCACCCCTCCACTTT; CDR3: CASSLAVDFRQGSPLHF
J: TRBJ1-2; D: NA; size: NA; V: TRBV6-5; DNA: TGTGCCAGCAGTTCTGGACAGCATGGGGGCTACACCTTC; CDR3: CASSSGQHGGYTF
J: TRBJ1-2; D: TRBD1; size: few; V: TRBV10-3; DNA: TGTGCCATCAGTGACAGGGGGGCCTATGGCTACACCTTC; CDR3: CAISDRGAYGYTF
J: TRBJ2-3; D: NA; size: once; V: TRBV5-4; DNA: TGTGCCAGCAGCCCCCAAGGCCCCGATCGGGATACGCAGTATTTT; CDR3: CASSPQGPDRDTQYF
J: TRBJ2-3; D: NA; size: NA; V: TRBV7-6; DNA: TGTGCCAGCAGCTTATCGCTGATTGATACGCAGTATTTT; CDR3: CASSLSLIDTQYF
J: TRBJ2-1; D: TRBD2; size: NA; V: TRBV28; DNA: TGTGCCAGCAGCAGCGGGGGTATATACAATGAGCAGTTCTTC; CDR3: CASSSGGIYNEQFF
J: TRBJ1-3; D: NA; size: NA; V: TRBV24-1; DNA: TGTGCCACCAGATCTGGAAACACCATATATTTT; CDR3: CATRSGNTIYF
J: TRBJ2-1; D: TRBD2; size: NA; V: TRBV27; DNA: TGTGCCAGCAGTTCCGGACTAGCGGGGGCGTCCTACAATGAGCAGTTCTTC; CDR3: CASSSGLAGASYNEQFF
J: TRBJ1-1; D: TRBD1; size: NA; V: TRBV5-6; DNA: TGTGCCAGCAGCGACACCAGACAGGGCTTGACTGAAGCTTTCTTT; CDR3: CASSDTRQGLTEAFF
J: TRBJ2-2; D: NA; size: NA; V: TRBV3-1/TRBV3-2; DNA: TGTGCCAGCCGCGCGACTCGCACCGGGGAGCTGTTTTTT; CDR3: CASRATRTGELFF
J: TRBJ1-1; D: NA; size: NA; V: TRBV5-6; DNA: TGTGCCAGCATCCCTCAGGGGTTGGGGAACACTGAAGCTTTCTTT; CDR3: CASIPQGLGNTEAFF
J: TRBJ1-2; D: NA; size: NA; V: TRBV2; DNA: TGTGCCAGCAGGGACAGTCTTGGCTACACCTTC; CDR3: CASRDSLGYTF
J: TRBJ1-1; D: NA; size: NA; V: TRBV10-2; DNA: TGCGCCAGCAGCCAGGGAGGTGAAGCTTTCTTT; CDR3: CASSQGGEAFF
J: TRBJ1-3; D: NA; size: NA; V: TRBV7-9; DNA: TGTGCCAGCAGCTTAAAGGGAGGAAGTGGAAACACCATATATTTT; CDR3: CASSLKGGSGNTIYF
J: TRBJ1-6; D: NA; size: NA; V: TRBV28; DNA: TGTGCCAGCAGTTTCGGGAGTCGGAATTCACCCCTCCACTTT; CDR3: CASSFGSRNSPLHF
J: TRBJ2-2; D: NA; size: NA; V: TRBV5-1; DNA: TGCGCCAGCAACTCTCGAGACACCGGGGAGCTGTTTTTT; CDR3: CASNSRDTGELFF
J: TRBJ1-1; D: TRBD1; size: NA; V: TRBV6-1; DNA: TGTGCCAGCAGTGCTTTTTCGGGACAGGGGGACACTGAAGCTTTCTTT; CDR3: CASSAFSGQGDTEAFF
J: TRBJ1-3; D: TRBD1; size: NA; V: TRBV28; DNA: TGTGCCAGCAAGGGCGAGGACAGGGCAGGAAACACCATATATTTT; CDR3: CASKGEDRAGNTIYF
J: TRBJ1-2; D: NA; size: NA; V: TRBV3-1/TRBV3-2; DNA: TGTGCCAGCAGCCAATTGGGGGTAGCTGGCTACACCTTC; CDR3: CASSQLGVAGYTF
J: TRBJ1-1; D: NA; size: NA; V: TRBV5-1; DNA: TGCGCCAGCAGCTTCATAGGGAACACTGAAGCTTTCTTT; CDR3: CASSFIGNTEAFF
J: TRBJ1-6; D: NA; size: NA; V: TRBV6-5; DNA: TGTGCCAGCAGTCTTGGGCCGGATTCACCCCTCCACTTT; CDR3: CASSLGPDSPLHF
J: TRBJ1-5; D: NA; size: NA; V: TRBV19; DNA: TGTGCCAGTAGTATCCCGCCTCAGCCCCAGCATTTT; CDR3: CASSIPPQPQHF
J: TRBJ1-2; D: NA; size: NA; V: TRBV9; DNA: TGTGCCAGCAGCGTTGGGTATGGCTACACCTTC; CDR3: CASSVGYGYTF
J: TRBJ1-6; D: TRBD1; size: NA; V: TRBV10-1; DNA: TGCGCCAGCAACCCACCGGGACAGGGCTTTATTAATTCACCCCTCCACTTT; CDR3: CASNPPGQGFINSPLHF
J: TRBJ2-7; D: NA; size: NA; V: TRBV7-8; DNA: TGTGCCAGCAGCTTTCCCGGGTCAGGGATCAGCGAGCAGTACTTC; CDR3: CASSFPGSGISEQYF
J: TRBJ1-5; D: NA; size: NA; V: TRBV7-2; DNA: TGTGCCAGCAGTAATAGCAATCAGCCCCAGCATTTT; CDR3: CASSNSNQPQHF
J: TRBJ2-3; D: TRBD2; size: NA; V: TRBV5-6; DNA: TGTGCCAGCAGGCCCCCAGCGGGGGCACGAGATACGCAGTATTTT; CDR3: CASRPPAGARDTQYF
J: TRBJ2-7; D: TRBD2; size: NA; V: TRBV27; DNA: TGTGCCAGCAGTTTATCGGCGGGGGGCATCCACGAGCAGTACTTC; CDR3: CASSLSAGGIHEQYF
J: TRBJ2-7; D: NA; size: NA; V: TRBV5-6; DNA: TGTGCCAGCAGCTTTCCGGGACCGGACGAGCAGTACTTC; CDR3: CASSFPGPDEQYF
J: TRBJ1-2; D: NA; size: once; V: TRBV9; DNA: TGTGCCAGCAGCGTAGAGGCGGACTATGGCTACACCTTC; CDR3: CASSVEADYGYTF
J: TRBJ2-1; D: TRBD2; size: NA; V: TRBV28; DNA: TGTGCCAGCAGTGGGCTAGCGGGGGGGGCTGGCGCCAATGAGCAGTTCTTC; CDR3: CASSGLAGGAGANEQFF
J: TRBJ2-6; D: NA; size: NA; V: TRBV7-8; DNA: TGTGCCAGCAGCGCGTTGGCCTCTGGGGCCAACGTCCTGACTTTC; CDR3: CASSALASGANVLTF
J: TRBJ1-2; D: NA; size: NA; V: TRBV6-5; DNA: TGTGCCAGCCGGGATTCGGCCTATGGCTACACCTTC; CDR3: CASRDSAYGYTF
J: TRBJ2-1; D: TRBD2; size: NA; V: TRBV24-1; DNA: TGTGCCACCAGTGATCGGACTAGCGGGGCACTTAATGAGCAGTTCTTC; CDR3: CATSDRTSGALNEQFF
J: TRBJ2-1; D: NA; size: once; V: TRBV3-1/TRBV3-2; DNA: TGTGCCAGCAGCCAAGACCCTGGGCCCTACAATGAGCAGTTCTTC; CDR3: CASSQDPGPYNEQFF
J: TRBJ1-6; D: NA; size: NA; V: TRBV25-1; DNA: TGTGCCAGCAGTGAACGACAAACACGATCACCCCTCCACTTT; CDR3: CASSERQTRSPLHF
J: TRBJ2-1; D: TRBD2; size: NA; V: TRBV28; DNA: TGTGCCAGCAGTTTGTGGACTAGCGGCTACAATGAGCAGTTCTTC; CDR3: CASSLWTSGYNEQFF
J: TRBJ1-6; D: NA; size: NA; V: TRBV5-4; DNA: TGTGCCAGCAGCTTGATAGGGGGAAGTAATTCACCCCTCCACTTT; CDR3: CASSLIGGSNSPLHF
J: TRBJ1-1; D: NA; size: NA; V: TRBV19; DNA: TGTGCCAGTAGTATAGTTTCAGGGAACACTGAAGCTTTCTTT; CDR3: CASSIVSGNTEAFF
J: TRBJ2-2; D: NA; size: NA; V: TRBV7-2; DNA: TGTGCCAGCAGCTTTTCGTATACGACCGGGGAGCTGTTTTTT; CDR3: CASSFSYTTGELFF
J: TRBJ2-1; D: TRBD2; size: NA; V: TRBV5-5; DNA: TGTGCCAGCAGCTTACTAGCGGACCTTAACAATGAGCAGTTCTTC; CDR3: CASSLLADLNNEQFF
J: TRBJ2-5; D: NA; size: NA; V: TRBV5-1; DNA: TGCGCCAGCAGCTTGGAAGAGGGGGAGACCCAGTACTTC; CDR3: CASSLEEGETQYF
J: TRBJ1-1; D: NA; size: NA; V: TRBV2; DNA: TGTGCCAGCACTATTCGGTCCGGGAACACTGAAGCTTTCTTT; CDR3: CASTIRSGNTEAFF
J: TRBJ1-6; D: NA; size: NA; V: TRBV18; DNA: TGTGCCAGCTCACCGAATTTAGGGCAACCGAAGCGAAATTCACCCCTCCACTTT; CDR3: CASSPNLGQPKRNSPLHF
J: TRBJ1-4; D: NA; size: NA; V: TRBV10-3; DNA: TGTGCCATCAGTGATGTGGCGGCAAATAATGAAAAACTGTTTTTT; CDR3: CAISDVAANNEKLFF
J: TRBJ2-2; D: TRBD1; size: NA; V: TRBV18; DNA: TGTGCCAGCTCACCTGGACAGGTTCTTCTCACCGGGGAGCTGTTTTTT; CDR3: CASSPGQVLLTGELFF
J: TRBJ1-2; D: TRBD1; size: NA; V: TRBV6-5; DNA: TGTGCCACCACCCAGGGGGCGAGGGGCTACACCTTC; CDR3: CATTQGARGYTF
J: TRBJ1-2; D: NA; size: NA; V: TRBV7-8; DNA: TGTGCCAGCACCGTAACGCCGGACAGAGGGGCTAACTATGGCTACACCTTC; CDR3: CASTVTPDRGANYGYTF
J: TRBJ2-6; D: TRBD1; size: NA; V: TRBV10-2; DNA: TGCGCCCGCAGTCGACAGGGTCCCTACTCTGGGGCCAACGTCCTGACTTTC; CDR3: CARSRQGPYSGANVLTF
J: TRBJ2-2; D: NA; size: once; V: TRBV11-1; DNA: TGTGCCAGCAGCCCCCCGGGGCTCCTCGGGGAGCTGTTTTTT; CDR3: CASSPPGLLGELFF
J: TRBJ2-3; D: TRBD2; size: NA; V: TRBV19; DNA: TGTGCCAGTAGTTCGACTAGCGGGGGGGCCGGCACAGATACGCAGTATTTT; CDR3: CASSSTSGGAGTDTQYF